This TCR beta chain stems from a study of blood T cells in healthy people across ages. Study-level results: Researchers said unsorted PBMCs prevented a conclusive naive versus antigen-experienced comparison.

This clonotype was found a few times. Its antigen remains unknown. Through a sample-barcoded 5' primer and a J-beta primer mix, a second PCR was run for roughly 6 to 12 cycles. From the 5' RACE reads, TCRdb called clonotypes with MiXCR, one entry per CDR3 protein. The sample records roughly 500,000 distinct CDR3 sequences, approximately 25% being singletons. Germline CDR1 and CDR2: MNHNS and SASEGT. This CDR3 region has 14 residues. These data were also reused for a study on T cells of mothers and their children.

V and J are TRBV6-1 and TRBJ2-1; D may be TRBD1 (5 bases). The closer fit of TRBJ2-7 to the DNA end suggests the J call may be wrong. Sequencing was carried out using blood. The source of this sequence is a boy between 10 and 17 years old in good health. The CDR3 region is CASKPTGMVDEQYF. DNA for the CDR3: TGTGCCAGCAAGCCAACAGGTATGGTCGACGAGCAGTACTTC.